The 21 T cell receptor beta chains below come from one sample, sequenced in a study of follicular helper T cells after annual influenza vaccination. The method was immunoSEQ multiplex PCR; TCRdb's version includes in-frame clones alone and lacks a portion of them. Here the sample spans around 25,000 clones, approximately 81% being singletons. Time point: 2014-2015 season, pre-vaccination. The source was CXCR5+ CD38- circulating T follicular helper cells from blood, collected on the day of influenza vaccination. Indicated subset: circulating Tfh, non-naive CD4+CXCR5+PD-1+ (ICOS+CD38+ or ICOS-CD38-). The source of these receptors is an adult who received the influenza vaccine.

CDR3 sequence reads: CASSLPEMNTEAFF. CDR3 sequence (DNA): TGTGCCAGCAGCTTACCGGAGATGAACACTGAAGCTTTCTTT. The V call is TRBV7-9, the J call TRBJ1-1; no reliable D call. V was clipped by 2 bases and J by 0 bases, with 7 bases between them. The CDR3 contains 14 residues. The germline V gene has CDR1 SEHNR and CDR2 FQNEAQ (reference sequence).

Remarks on this clone: The DNA is left out, because the CDR3 cannot be placed on it with certainty; the CDR3 is given as TCRdb lists it. V and J are TRBV6-6 and TRBJ2-7; TRBD2, the table's D call, lacks a check against the DNA. Germline CDR1 and CDR2: MNHNY and SVGAGI (reference sequence). The length of the CDR3 is 14 amino acids, counting both ends. The CDR3: CASSSSKTGYEQYF.

The rearrangement links TRBV6-1 to TRBJ2-2; 9 bases are a match to TRBD1. The CDR3 contains 14 residues. The V gene end was trimmed by 7 bases and the J gene end by 2 bases; junction bases not matched to a gene: 2. Germline V gene sequence: CDR1 MNHNS, CDR2 SASEGT. This CDR3 is CASNRGLNTGELFF. DNA of the CDR3: TGTGCCAGCAACAGGGGGCTAAACACCGGGGAGCTGTTTTTT.

The chain joins TRBV7-2 to TRBJ2-5; TRBD2 agrees at 10 bases. The CDR3 loop spans 16 amino acids. J was trimmed by 6 bases and V by 1 base; bases with no gene match: 8. Germline V gene sequence: CDR1 SGHTA, CDR2 FQGNSA. This CDR3 reads CASSLEPSGSWKTQYF. The CDR3, as DNA: TGTGCCAGCAGCTTAGAGCCTAGCGGGAGTTGGAAGACCCAGTACTTC.

The chain recombines TRBV2 with TRBJ2-2; 11 nucleotides agree with TRBD1. Unmatched junction bases numbered 8, after V lost 6 bases and J lost 5 bases. The CDR3 sequence is 16 residues long. The germline gives CDR1 SNHLY, CDR2 FYNNEI. The CDR3, as DNA: TGTGCCAGCAGGGAGGACAGGGGGCTTGGTACCGGGGAGCTGTTTTTT. As protein: CASREDRGLGTGELFF.

The rearrangement links TRBV5-1 to TRBJ1-4; D is unresolved. The CDR3 sequence is 14 residues long. Trimming removed 4 bases from V and 7 bases from J, with 14 bases in between. Germline V gene sequence: CDR1 SGHRS, CDR2 YFSETQ. CDR3 protein: CASSPGLGSEKLFF. The CDR3 bases are TGCGCCAGCAGCCCAGGTCTTGGCAGTGAAAAACTGTTTTTT.

The rearrangement joins TRBV7-2 to TRBJ2-2, with a weak D call TRBD2 (5 bases). The CDR3 extends over 13 amino acids. V was shortened by 8 bases and J by 8 bases, with 15 bases between the two germline ends. From germline, CDR1 is SGHTA and CDR2 FQGNSA. The CDR3 DNA sequence: TGTGCCAGCCAAACGGGGATAGGGGGGGAGCTGTTTTTT. Amino acid sequence: CASQTGIGGELFF.

A few counts support this clone. The chain joins TRBV6-6 to TRBJ1-6; 7 nucleotides align to TRBD1. CDR1 MNHNY and CDR2 SVGAGI come from the germline V gene (reference sequence). The CDR3 contains 15 residues. The V gene end was trimmed by 6 bases and the J gene end by 0 bases; junction bases not matched to a gene: 2. The CDR3 DNA reads TGTGCCAGCAGGGGGACAGTCTCCTATAATTCACCCCTCCACTTT. It is translated as CASRGTVSYNSPLHF.

This clone has only a few counts. This chain links TRBV18 with TRBJ2-7, with D possibly TRBD1 on 6 matching bases. The CDR3 contains 15 residues. The germline gives CDR1 KGHSH, CDR2 LQKENI. Trimming stripped 3 bases from V and 3 bases from J, with 15 bases between. The CDR3 sequence: CASSPGRGVDYEQYF. Here the CDR3 DNA reads TGTGCCAGCTCACCTGGCAGGGGAGTGGACTACGAGCAGTACTTC.

This clone was seen more than once but under ten times. The rearrangement links TRBV6-5 to TRBJ1-1; D is unclear. The CDR3 has 10 amino acids. The germline V gene encodes CDR1 MNHEY and CDR2 SVGAGI. The V end lost 9 bases, the J end lost 10 bases, and 12 bases lay between the germline ends. The CDR3 nucleotides read TGTGCCAGTATCCGGGAGCGAGCTTTCTTT. It codes for CASIRERAFF.

The rearrangement links TRBV2 to TRBJ2-5; D unclear. The V end was cut by 5 bases, the J end by 4 bases, with 11 bases between. Germline CDR1 SNHLY, CDR2 FYNNEI. The CDR3 extends over 13 amino acids. The CDR3 region has the DNA TGTGCCAGCAGTCGCGAGAGGCTAGAGACCCAGTACTTC. Its translation: CASSRERLETQYF.

This clone was observed a handful of times. The gene calls are TRBV7-9 and TRBJ1-3, with 7 positions matching TRBD1. V gave up 10 bases and J gave up 4 bases; unmatched junction bases: 16. CDR1 and CDR2 (germline): SEHNR, FQNEAQ (reference sequence). The CDR3 length is 16 residues. As DNA, the CDR3 is TGTGCCACCAGAGACAGGGCCGCGGGGCGCGGAAACACCATATATTTT. Amino acids: CATRDRAAGRGNTIYF.

In this sample, this clone turned up a few times. The V call is TRBV15, the J call TRBJ1-3; 8 bases agree with TRBD1. CDR1 LNHNV and CDR2 YYDKDF come from the germline V gene (reference sequence). The V segment lost 5 bases and the J segment 7 bases; nucleotides outside the gene matches: 7. This CDR3 has 14 amino acids. The CDR3 here is CATSPRQGTNTIYF. The DNA for the CDR3 is TGTGCCACCAGCCCGAGACAGGGGACCAACACCATATATTTT.

The chain links TRBV5-1 to TRBJ2-2; 7 positions agree with TRBD2. With V trimmed by 2 bases and J by 3 bases, 4 bases remained unmatched. This CDR3 region has 15 residues. Germline V CDR1 and CDR2: SGHRS, YFSETQ. CDR3 amino acids: CASSFSGADTGELFF. The CDR3 DNA reads as TGCGCCAGCAGCTTCAGCGGGGCGGACACCGGGGAGCTGTTTTTT.

V usage is TRBV5-1 and J usage is TRBJ2-2; no firm D call. V was cut by 0 bases and J by 2 bases, with 8 bases left in between. Germline CDR1 and CDR2: SGHRS and YFSETQ. The CDR3 contains 15 residues. CDR3: CASSLGHVNTGELFF. CDR3 DNA: TGCGCCAGCAGCTTGGGGCACGTTAACACCGGGGAGCTGTTTTTT.

Of note for this clone: A junction end diverges from the germline sequence, so it may reflect a read error. The chain joins TRBV7-9 to TRBJ1-2, with 8 bases fitting TRBD1. The CDR3 consists of 11 residues. From germline, CDR1 is SEHNR and CDR2 FQNEAQ (reference sequence). CDR3 amino acids: CASSLTGATYF. The CDR3 DNA reads as TGTGCCAGCAGCTTGACAGGGGCGACCTACTTC.

The V call is TRBV5-6, the J call TRBJ1-2; D remains ambiguous. The CDR3 is 14 residues long. The V gene lost 1 base and the J gene lost 1 base, with 8 bases spanning the gap. Looked up from germline, CDR1 is SGHDT and CDR2 is YYEEEE. In nucleotides, the CDR3 is TGTGCCAGCAGCTTGCGACCGGGTAACTATGGCTACACCTTC. This gives the protein CASSLRPGNYGYTF. Complete variable domain (other parts from reference TRBV5-6 and TRBJ1-2): DAGVTQSPTHLIKTRGQQVTLRCSPKSGHDTVSWYQQALGQGPQFIFQYYEEEERQRGNFPDRFSGHQFPNYSSELNVNALLLGDSALYLCASSLRPGNYGYTFGSGTRLTVV.

The CDR3 reads CAISDGGLAGGTDTQYF. The CDR3 nucleotides are TGTGCCATCAGTGACGGGGGACTAGCGGGAGGAACAGATACGCAGTATTTT. This rearrangement joins TRBV10-3 to TRBJ2-3, with 15 bases identical to TRBD2. The CDR3 consists of 17 residues. CDR1 is ENHRY, CDR2 SYGVKD, per germline. After removal of 3 bases from V and 3 bases from J, the junction contained 4 bases not matched to a gene.

This clone was seen just once. The chain links TRBV5-4 to TRBJ2-5; the match to TRBD1 covers 7 bases. The J call could be wrong; TRBJ2-7 is a better fit for the DNA end. This CDR3 spans 15 amino acids. The germline gives CDR1 SGHNT, CDR2 YYREEE (reference sequence). CDR3 in DNA: TGTGCCAGCAGCGCGGACAGGCGGAGCTCCTACGAGCAGTACTTC. This gives the protein CASSADRRSSYEQYF.

The rearrangement links TRBV5-1 to TRBJ2-7; weak D call: TRBD2 (6 bases). CDR1 SGHRS and CDR2 YFSETQ come from the germline V gene. This CDR3 region has 15 residues. Trimming took 4 bases from V and 2 from J, leaving 16 bases between them. CDR3 amino acids: CASSPRGGTAYEQYF. CDR3 nucleotides: TGCGCCAGCAGCCCGAGGGGTGGGACTGCCTACGAGCAGTACTTC.

CDR3 nucleotide sequence: TGTGCCACCTTAGCCGGGTCGGGGAACTCTCGGGCTGGGGCCAACGTCCTGACTTTC. It yields the protein CATLAGSGNSRAGANVLTF. The chain combines TRBV19 with TRBJ2-6; TRBD2 is a possible D gene (5 bases). Deletions cut 10 bases from V and 2 bases from J, with 27 bases between. CDR1 and CDR2 from the germline V gene are LNHDA and SQIVND (reference sequence). CDR3 size: 19 residues.